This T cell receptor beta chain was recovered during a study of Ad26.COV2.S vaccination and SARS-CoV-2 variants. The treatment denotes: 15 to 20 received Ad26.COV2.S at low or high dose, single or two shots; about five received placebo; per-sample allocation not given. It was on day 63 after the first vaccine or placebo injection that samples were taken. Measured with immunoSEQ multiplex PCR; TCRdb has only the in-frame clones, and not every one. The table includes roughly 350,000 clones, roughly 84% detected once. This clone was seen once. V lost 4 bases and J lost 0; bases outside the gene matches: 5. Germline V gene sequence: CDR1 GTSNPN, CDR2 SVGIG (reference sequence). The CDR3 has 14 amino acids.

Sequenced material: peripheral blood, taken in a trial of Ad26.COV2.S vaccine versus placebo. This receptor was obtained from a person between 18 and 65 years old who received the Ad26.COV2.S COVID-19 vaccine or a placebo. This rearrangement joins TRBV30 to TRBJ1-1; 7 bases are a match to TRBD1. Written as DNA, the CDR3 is TGTGCCTGGACGGCAGGGGGGGTGAACACTGAAGCTTTCTTT. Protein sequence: CAWTAGGVNTEAFF.